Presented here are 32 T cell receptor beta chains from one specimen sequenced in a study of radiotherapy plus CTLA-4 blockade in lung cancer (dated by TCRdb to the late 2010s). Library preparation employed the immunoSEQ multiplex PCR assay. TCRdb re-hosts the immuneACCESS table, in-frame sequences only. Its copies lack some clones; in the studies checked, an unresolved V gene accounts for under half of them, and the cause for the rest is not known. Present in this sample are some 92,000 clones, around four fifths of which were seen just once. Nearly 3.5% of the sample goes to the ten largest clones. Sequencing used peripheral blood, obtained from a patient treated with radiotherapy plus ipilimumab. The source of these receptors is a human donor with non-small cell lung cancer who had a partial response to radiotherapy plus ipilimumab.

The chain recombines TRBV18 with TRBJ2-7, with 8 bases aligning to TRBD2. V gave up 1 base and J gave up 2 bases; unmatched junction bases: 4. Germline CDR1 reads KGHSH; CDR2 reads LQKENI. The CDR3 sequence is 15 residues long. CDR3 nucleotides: TGTGCCAGCTCACCACGATCGGGAGGGACCTACGAGCAGTACTTC. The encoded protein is CASSPRSGGTYEQYF.

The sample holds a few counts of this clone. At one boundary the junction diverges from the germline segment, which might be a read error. The CDR3 region is CAWSDRGYFVGF. In DNA, the CDR3 is TGTGCCTGGAGTGACAGGGGGTATTTCGTTGGGTTC. The gene calls are TRBV30 and TRBJ2-7; 8 nucleotides agree with TRBD1. The CDR3 runs 12 residues. Germline lookup yields CDR1 GTSNPN and CDR2 SVGIG (reference sequence).

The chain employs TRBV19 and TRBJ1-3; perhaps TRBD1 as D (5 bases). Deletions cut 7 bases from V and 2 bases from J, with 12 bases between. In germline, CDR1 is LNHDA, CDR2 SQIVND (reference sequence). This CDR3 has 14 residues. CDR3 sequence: CASIQGIAGNTIYF. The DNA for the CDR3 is TGTGCCAGTATTCAGGGAATAGCTGGAAACACCATATATTTT. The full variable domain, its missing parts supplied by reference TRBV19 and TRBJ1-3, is DGGITQSPKYLFRKEGQNVTLSCEQNLNHDAMYWYRQDPGQGLRLIYYSQIVNDFQKGDIAEGYSVSREKKESFPLTVTSAQKNPTAFYLCASIQGIAGNTIYFGEGSWLTVV.

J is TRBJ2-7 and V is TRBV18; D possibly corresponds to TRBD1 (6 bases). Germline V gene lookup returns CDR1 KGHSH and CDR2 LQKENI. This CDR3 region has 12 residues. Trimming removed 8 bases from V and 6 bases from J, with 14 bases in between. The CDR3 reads CASLGEGVEQYF. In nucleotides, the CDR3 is TGTGCCAGCCTCGGCGAGGGGGTCGAGCAGTACTTC.

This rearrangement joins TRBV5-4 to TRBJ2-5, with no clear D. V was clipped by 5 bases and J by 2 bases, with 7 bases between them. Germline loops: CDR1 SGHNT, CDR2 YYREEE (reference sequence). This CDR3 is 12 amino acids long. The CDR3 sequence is CASSGRQETQYF. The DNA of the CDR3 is TGTGCCAGCAGTGGCAGACAAGAGACCCAGTACTTC.

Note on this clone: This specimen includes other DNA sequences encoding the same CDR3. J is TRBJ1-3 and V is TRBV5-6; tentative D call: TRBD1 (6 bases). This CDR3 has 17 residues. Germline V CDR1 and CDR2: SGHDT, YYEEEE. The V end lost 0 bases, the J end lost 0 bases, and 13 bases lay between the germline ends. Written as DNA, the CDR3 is TGTGCCAGCAGCTTGGCGGGGGGCCTAAGCTCTGGAAACACCATATATTTT. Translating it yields CASSLAGGLSSGNTIYF. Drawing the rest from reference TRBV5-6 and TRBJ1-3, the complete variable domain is DAGVTQSPTHLIKTRGQQVTLRCSPKSGHDTVSWYQQALGQGPQFIFQYYEEEERQRGNFPDRFSGHQFPNYSSELNVNALLLGDSALYLCASSLAGGLSSGNTIYFGEGSWLTVV.

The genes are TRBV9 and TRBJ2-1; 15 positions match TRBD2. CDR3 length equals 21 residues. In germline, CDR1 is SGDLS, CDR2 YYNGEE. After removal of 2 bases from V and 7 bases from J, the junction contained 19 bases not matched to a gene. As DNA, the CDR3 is TGTGCCAGCAGCGTTTCCACCGGGACTAGCGGGAGGCGGGTACATGGGAATGAGCAGTTCTTC. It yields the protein CASSVSTGTSGRRVHGNEQFF. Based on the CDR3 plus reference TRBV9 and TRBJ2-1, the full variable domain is DSGVTQTPKHLITATGQRVTLRCSPRSGDLSVYWYQQSLDQGLQFLIQYYNGEERAKGNILERFSAQQFPDLHSELNLSSLELGDSALYFCASSVSTGTSGRRVHGNEQFFGPGTRLTVL.

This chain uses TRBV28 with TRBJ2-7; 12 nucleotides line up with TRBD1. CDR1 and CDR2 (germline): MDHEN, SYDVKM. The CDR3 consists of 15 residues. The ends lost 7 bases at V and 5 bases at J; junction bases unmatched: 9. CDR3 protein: CASTSPGQGANEQYF. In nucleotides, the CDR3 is TGTGCCAGCACCAGCCCGGGACAGGGGGCGAACGAGCAGTACTTC.

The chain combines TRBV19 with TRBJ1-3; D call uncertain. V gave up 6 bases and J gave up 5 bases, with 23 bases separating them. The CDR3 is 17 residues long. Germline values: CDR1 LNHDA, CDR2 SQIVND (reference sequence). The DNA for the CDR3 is TGTGCCAGTAGACTGAGGGAGGGCTCCGGAGAACGAAACACCATATATTTT. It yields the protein CASRLREGSGERNTIYF.

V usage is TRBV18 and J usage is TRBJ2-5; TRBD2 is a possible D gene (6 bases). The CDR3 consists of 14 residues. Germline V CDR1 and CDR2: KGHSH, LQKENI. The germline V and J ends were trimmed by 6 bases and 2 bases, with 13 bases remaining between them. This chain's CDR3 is CASSSGREQETQYF. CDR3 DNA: TGTGCCAGCTCGTCCGGGAGAGAACAAGAGACCCAGTACTTC.

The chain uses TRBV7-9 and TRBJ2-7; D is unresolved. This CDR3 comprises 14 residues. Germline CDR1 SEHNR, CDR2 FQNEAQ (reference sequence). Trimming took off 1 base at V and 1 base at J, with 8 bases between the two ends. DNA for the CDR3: TGTGCCAGCAGCTTAGAAGCATATTCCTACGAGCAGTACTTC. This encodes CASSLEAYSYEQYF. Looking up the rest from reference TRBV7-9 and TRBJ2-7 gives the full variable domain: DTGVSQNPRHKITKRGQNVTFRCDPISEHNRLYWYRQTLGQGPEFLTYFQNEAQLEKSRLLSDRFSAERPKGSFSTLEIQRTEQGDSAMYLCASSLEAYSYEQYFGPGTRLTVT.

Here the CDR3 DNA reads TGTGCCAGCTCACCTAGGACAGGGGGTTTGGAAGAGACCCAGTACTTC. The encoded protein is CASSPRTGGLEETQYF. V and J are TRBV18 and TRBJ2-5; 10 nucleotides line up with TRBD1. Germline V gives CDR1 KGHSH, CDR2 LQKENI. The CDR3 totals 16 residues. V lost 3 bases and J lost 3; bases outside the gene matches: 7.

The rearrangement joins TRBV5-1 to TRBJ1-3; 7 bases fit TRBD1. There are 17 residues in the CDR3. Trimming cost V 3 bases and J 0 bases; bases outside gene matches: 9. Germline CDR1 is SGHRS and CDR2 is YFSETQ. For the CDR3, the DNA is TGCGCCAGCAGCTCTCAGGGGGACCTCCGCTCTGGAAACACCATATATTTT. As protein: CASSSQGDLRSGNTIYF.

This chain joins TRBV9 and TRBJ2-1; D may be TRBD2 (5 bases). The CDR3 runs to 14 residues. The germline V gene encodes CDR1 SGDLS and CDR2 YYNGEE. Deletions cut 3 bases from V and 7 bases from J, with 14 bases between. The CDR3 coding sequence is TGTGCCAGCAGCGAGGAGGTTAGTAGGAATGAGCAGTTCTTC. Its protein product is CASSEEVSRNEQFF.

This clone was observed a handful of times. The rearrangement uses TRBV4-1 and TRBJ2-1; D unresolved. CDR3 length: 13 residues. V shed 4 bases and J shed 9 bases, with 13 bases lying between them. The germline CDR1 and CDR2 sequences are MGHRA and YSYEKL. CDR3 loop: CASSRPGLGEQFF. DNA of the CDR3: TGCGCCAGCAGCCGCCCGGGTTTAGGTGAGCAGTTCTTC.

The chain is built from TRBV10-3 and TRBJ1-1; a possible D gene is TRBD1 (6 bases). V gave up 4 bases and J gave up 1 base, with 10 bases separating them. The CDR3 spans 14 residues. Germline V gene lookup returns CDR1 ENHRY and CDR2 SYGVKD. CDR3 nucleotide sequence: TGTGCCATCAGTGGCAAACAGGGGAACACTGAAGCTTTCTTT. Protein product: CAISGKQGNTEAFF.

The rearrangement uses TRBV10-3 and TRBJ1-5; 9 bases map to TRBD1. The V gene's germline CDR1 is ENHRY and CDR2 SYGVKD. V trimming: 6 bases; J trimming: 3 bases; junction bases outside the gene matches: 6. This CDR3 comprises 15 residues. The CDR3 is CAISPGTGTNQPQHF. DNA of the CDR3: TGTGCCATCAGCCCCGGGACAGGGACCAATCAGCCCCAGCATTTT.

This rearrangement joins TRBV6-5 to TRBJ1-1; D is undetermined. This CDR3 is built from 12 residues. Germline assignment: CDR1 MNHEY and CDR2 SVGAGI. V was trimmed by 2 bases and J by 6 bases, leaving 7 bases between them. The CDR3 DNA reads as TGTGCCAGCAGTTACCCGGGTTCTGAAGCTTTCTTT. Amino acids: CASSYPGSEAFF.

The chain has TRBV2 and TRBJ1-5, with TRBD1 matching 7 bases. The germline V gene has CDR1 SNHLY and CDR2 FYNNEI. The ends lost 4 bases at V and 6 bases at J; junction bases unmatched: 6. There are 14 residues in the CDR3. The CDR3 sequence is CASSASGGGQPQHF. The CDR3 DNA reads TGTGCCAGCAGTGCATCAGGGGGAGGTCAGCCCCAGCATTTT.

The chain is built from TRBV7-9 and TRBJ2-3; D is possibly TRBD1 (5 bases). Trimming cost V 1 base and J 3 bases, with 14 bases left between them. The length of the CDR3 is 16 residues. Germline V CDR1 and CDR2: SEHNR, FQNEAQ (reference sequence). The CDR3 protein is CASSLDNLAGTDTQYF. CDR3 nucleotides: TGTGCCAGCAGCTTAGATAATTTGGCAGGGACAGATACGCAGTATTTT.

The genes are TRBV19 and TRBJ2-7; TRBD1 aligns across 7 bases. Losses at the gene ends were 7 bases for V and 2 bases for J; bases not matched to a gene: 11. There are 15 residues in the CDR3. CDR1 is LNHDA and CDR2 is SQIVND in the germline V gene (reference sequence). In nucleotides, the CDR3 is TGTGCCAGTAACCATATGACAGGGTGTCCCTACGAGCAGTACTTC. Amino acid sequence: CASNHMTGCPYEQYF.

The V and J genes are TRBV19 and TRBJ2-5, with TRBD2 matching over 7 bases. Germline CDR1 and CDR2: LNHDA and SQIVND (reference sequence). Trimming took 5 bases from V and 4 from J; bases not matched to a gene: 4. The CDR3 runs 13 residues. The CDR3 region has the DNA TGTGCCAGTAGTGGTCGGGAGGTAGAGACCCAGTACTTC. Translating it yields CASSGREVETQYF.

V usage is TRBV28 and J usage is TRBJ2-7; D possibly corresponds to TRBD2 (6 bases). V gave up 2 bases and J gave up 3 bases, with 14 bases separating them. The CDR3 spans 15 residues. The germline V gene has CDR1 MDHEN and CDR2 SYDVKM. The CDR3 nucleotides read TGTGCCAGCAGTTTAGGGGGGACCCTCGGCTACGAGCAGTACTTC. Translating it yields CASSLGGTLGYEQYF.

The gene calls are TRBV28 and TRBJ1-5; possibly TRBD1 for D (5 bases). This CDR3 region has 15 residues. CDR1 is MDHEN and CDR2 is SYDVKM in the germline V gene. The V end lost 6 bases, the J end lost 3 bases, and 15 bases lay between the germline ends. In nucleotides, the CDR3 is TGTGCCAGCAGCCCGCGGGGGGGATTCAATCAGCCCCAGCATTTT. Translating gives CASSPRGGFNQPQHF. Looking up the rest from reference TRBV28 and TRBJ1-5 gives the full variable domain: DVKVTQSSRYLVKRTGEKVFLECVQDMDHENMFWYRQDPGLGLRLIYFSYDVKMKEKGDIPEGYSVSREKKERFSLILESASTNQTSMYLCASSPRGGFNQPQHFGDGTRLSIL.

The CDR3 reads CSVEGGRASETQYF. The CDR3, as DNA: TGCAGCGTTGAAGGCGGGAGGGCCTCGGAGACCCAGTACTTC. The V gene is TRBV29-1, the J gene TRBJ2-5; 9 bases map to TRBD2. The junction had 5 bases not matched to a gene; V was cut back by 1 base and J by 5 bases. The CDR3 length is 14 residues. Germline lookup yields CDR1 SQVTM and CDR2 ANQGSEA.

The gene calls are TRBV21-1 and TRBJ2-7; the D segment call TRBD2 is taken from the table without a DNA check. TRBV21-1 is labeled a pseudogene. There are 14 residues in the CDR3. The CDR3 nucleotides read TGTGCCAGCAGCAAAGAAAGAGGGAGCTACGAGCAGTACTTC. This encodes CASSKERGSYEQYF.

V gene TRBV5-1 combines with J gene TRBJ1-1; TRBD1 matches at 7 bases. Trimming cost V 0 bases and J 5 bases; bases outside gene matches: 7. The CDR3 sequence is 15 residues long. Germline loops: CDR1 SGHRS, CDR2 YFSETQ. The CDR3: CASSLGGQSGTEAFF. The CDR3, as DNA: TGCGCCAGCAGCTTGGGGGGACAGAGTGGGACTGAAGCTTTCTTT.

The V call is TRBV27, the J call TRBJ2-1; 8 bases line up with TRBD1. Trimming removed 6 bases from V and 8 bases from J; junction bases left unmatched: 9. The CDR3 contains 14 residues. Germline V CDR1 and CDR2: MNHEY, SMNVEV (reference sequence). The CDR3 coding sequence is TGTGCCAGCAGCCGGGACAGGAATTCCGATGAGCAGTTCTTC. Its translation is CASSRDRNSDEQFF.

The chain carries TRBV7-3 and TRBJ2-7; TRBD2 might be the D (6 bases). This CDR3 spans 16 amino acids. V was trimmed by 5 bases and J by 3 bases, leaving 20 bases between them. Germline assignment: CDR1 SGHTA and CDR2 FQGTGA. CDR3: CASSPPLGGRIYEQYF. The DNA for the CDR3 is TGTGCCAGCAGCCCGCCATTAGGAGGGAGAATCTACGAGCAGTACTTC.

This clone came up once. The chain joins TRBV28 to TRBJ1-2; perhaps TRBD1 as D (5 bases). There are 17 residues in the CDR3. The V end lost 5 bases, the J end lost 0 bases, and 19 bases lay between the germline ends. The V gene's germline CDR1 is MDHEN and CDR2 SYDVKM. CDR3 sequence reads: CASSPPGRGRSNYGYTF. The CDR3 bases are TGTGCCAGCAGTCCCCCTGGGCGGGGCCGATCTAACTATGGCTACACCTTC.

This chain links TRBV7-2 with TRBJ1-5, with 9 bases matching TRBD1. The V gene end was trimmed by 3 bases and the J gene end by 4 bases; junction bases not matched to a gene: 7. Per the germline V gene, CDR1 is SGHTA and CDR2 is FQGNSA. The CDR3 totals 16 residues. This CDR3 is CASSFLPDRGNQPQHF. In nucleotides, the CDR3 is TGTGCCAGCAGCTTTCTACCGGACAGGGGAAATCAGCCCCAGCATTTT.

Written as DNA, the CDR3 is TGTGCCAGCAGTGGTGGACTAGCTCCCTACGAGCAGTACTTC. It specifies CASSGGLAPYEQYF. The J gene is TRBJ2-7, the V gene TRBV2; 8 positions agree with TRBD2. This CDR3 has 14 residues. V was clipped by 4 bases and J by 2 bases; unmatched bases: 4. CDR1 and CDR2 from the germline V gene are SNHLY and FYNNEI.